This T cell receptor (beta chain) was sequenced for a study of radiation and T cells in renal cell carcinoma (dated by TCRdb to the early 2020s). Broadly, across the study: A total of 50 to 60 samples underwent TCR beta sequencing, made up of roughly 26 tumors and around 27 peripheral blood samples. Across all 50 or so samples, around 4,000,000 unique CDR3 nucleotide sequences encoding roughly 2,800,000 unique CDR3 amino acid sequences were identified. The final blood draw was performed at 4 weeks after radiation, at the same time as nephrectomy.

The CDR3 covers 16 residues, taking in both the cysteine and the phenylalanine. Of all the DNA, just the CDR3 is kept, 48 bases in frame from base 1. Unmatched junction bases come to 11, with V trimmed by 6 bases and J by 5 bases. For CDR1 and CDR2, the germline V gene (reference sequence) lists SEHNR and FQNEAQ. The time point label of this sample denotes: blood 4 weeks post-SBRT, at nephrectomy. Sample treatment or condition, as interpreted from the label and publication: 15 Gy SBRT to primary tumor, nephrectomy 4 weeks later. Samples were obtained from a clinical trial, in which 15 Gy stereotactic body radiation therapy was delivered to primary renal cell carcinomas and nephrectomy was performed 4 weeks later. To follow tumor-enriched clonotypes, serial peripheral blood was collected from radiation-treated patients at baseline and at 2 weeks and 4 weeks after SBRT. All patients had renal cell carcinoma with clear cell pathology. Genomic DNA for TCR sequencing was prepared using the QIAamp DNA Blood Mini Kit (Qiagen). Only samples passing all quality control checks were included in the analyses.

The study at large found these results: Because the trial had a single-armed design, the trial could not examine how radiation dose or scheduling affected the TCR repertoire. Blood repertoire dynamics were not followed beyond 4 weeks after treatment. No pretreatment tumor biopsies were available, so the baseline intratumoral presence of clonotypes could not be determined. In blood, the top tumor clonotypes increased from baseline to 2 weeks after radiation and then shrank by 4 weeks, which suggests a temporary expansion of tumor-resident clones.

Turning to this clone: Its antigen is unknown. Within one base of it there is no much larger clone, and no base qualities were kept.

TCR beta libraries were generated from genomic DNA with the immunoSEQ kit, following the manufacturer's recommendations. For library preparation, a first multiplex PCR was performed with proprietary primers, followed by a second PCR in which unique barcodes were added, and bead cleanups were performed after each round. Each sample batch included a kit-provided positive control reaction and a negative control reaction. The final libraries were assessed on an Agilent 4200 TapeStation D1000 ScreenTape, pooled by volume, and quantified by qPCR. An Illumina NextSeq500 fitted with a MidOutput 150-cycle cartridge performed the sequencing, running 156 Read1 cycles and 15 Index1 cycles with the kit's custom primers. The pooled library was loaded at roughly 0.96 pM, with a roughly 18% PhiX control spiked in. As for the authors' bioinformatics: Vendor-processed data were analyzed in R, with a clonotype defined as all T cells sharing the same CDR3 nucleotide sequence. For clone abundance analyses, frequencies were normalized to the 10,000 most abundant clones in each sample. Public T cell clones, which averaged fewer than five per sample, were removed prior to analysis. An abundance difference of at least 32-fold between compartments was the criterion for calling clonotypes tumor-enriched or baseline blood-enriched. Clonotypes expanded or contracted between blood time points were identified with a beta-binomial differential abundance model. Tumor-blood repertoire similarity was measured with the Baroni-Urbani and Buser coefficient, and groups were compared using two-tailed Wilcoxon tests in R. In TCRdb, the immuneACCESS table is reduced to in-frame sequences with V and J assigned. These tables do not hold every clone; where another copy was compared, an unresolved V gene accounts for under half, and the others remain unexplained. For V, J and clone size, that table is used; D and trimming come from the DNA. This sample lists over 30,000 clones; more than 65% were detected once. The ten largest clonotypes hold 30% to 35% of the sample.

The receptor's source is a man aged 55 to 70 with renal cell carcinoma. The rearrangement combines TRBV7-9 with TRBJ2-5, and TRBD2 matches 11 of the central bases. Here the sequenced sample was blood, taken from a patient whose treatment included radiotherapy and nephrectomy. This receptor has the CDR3 CASSFPGTSGQETQYF. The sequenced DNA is TGTGCCAGCAGTTTTCCCGGGACTAGCGGTCAGGAGACCCAGTACTTC.